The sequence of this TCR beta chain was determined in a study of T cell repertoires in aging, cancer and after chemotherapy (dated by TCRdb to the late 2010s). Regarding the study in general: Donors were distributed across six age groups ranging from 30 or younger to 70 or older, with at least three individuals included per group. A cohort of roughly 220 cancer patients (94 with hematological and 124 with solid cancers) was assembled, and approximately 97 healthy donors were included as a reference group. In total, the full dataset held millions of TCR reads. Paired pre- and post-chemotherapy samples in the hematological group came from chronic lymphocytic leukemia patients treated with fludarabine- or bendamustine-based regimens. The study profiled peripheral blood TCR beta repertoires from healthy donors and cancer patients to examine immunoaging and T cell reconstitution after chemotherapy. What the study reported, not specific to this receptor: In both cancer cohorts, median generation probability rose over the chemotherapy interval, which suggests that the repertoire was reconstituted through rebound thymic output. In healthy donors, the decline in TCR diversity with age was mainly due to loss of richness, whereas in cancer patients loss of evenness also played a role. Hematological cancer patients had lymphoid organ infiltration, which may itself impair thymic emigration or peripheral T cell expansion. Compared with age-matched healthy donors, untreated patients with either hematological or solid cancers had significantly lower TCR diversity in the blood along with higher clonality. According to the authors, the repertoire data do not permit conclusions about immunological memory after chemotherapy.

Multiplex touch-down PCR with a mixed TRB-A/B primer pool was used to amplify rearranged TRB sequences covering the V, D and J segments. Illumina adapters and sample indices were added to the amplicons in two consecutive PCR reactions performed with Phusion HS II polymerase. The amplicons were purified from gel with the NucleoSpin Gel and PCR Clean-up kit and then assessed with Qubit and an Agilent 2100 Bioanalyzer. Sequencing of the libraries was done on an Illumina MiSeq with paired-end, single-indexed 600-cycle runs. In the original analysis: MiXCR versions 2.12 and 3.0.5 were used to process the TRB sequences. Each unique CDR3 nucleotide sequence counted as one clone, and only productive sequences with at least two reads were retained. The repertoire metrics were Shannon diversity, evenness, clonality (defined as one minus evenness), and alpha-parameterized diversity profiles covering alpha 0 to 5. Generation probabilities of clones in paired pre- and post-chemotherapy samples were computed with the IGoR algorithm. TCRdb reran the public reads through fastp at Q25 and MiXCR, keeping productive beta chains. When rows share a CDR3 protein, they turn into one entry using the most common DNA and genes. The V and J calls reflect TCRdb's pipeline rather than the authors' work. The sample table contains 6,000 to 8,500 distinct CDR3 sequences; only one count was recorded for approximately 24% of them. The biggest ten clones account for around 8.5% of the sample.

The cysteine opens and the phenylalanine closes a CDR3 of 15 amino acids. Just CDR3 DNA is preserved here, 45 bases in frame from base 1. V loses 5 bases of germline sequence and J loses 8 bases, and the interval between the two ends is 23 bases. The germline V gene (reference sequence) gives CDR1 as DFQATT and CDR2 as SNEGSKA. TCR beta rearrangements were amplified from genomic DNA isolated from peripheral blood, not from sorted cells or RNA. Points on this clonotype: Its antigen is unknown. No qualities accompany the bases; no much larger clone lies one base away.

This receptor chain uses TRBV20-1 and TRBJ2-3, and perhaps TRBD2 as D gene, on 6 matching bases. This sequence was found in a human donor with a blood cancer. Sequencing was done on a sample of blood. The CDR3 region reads CSAPQPGLGLGTQYF. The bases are TGCAGTGCTCCCCAACCGGGACTCGGCTTAGGTACGCAGTATTTT.